The clone carrying this T cell receptor (beta chain) was counted a single time. Its target is unknown. This entry belongs to a study of shared clonotypes between healthy human individuals. Study at large: CD4 naive and CD4 memory each took three plates per donor, while CD8 naive took two and CD8 memory one.

Findings of the study overall: The study found about 4.6% of naive CD4 clonotypes shared across a few donors.

Generated by immunoSEQ multiplex PCR, the TCRdb table keeps only in-frame clones and is missing some. The table includes about 1.1 million clones, 77% detected once. Looked up from germline, CDR1 is SGHRS and CDR2 is YFSETQ. This CDR3 has 14 amino acids. V dropped 8 bases and J dropped 3; count of bases not matched to a gene: 6. Everyone who donated was a Caucasian adult who lived in Nashville, Tennessee. This chain links TRBV5-1 with TRBJ2-1; 9 bases are shared with TRBD1. The TCR originated in a man aged 18-30 years in good health. Some clones in this sample may be carry-over from other donors' samples. The specimen sequenced was memory CD4+ T cells from PBMCs. Subset specified: CD45RA-negative fraction. This CDR3 reads CASTTTGGYNEQFF. CDR3 sequence (DNA): TGCGCCAGTACTACGACAGGGGGCTACAATGAGCAGTTCTTC.